Presented here are 29 T cell receptor beta chains from one specimen sequenced in a study of cytomegalovirus exposure and HLA in healthy donors. The PCR ran on 60 Vbeta and 13 Jbeta primers. Sequenced by immunoSEQ multiplex PCR; TCRdb stores in-frame clones only, minus some. This sample has some 150,000 clones, with just under 80% found just once. The sequencing sample was made of PBMCs. The receptors originated from a male donor in good health and CMV-seronegative.

The CDR3 sequence is CSVPTGGTDTQYF. In DNA form, the CDR3 reads TGCAGCGTCCCGACAGGGGGGACAGATACGCAGTATTTT. V and J are TRBV29-1 and TRBJ2-3; TRBD1 aligns across 9 bases. The CDR3 runs 13 residues. With V trimmed by 6 bases and J by 3 bases, 4 bases remained unmatched. The germline CDR1 and CDR2 sequences are SQVTM and ANQGSEA.

The rearrangement uses TRBV9 and TRBJ2-1, with 9 bases lining up with TRBD2. V lost 1 base, J lost 6 bases, and 5 bases stayed unmatched. Looked up from germline, CDR1 is SGDLS and CDR2 is YYNGEE. The CDR3 totals 15 residues. The CDR3, as DNA: TGTGCCAGCAGCGTAAGGGGCGGGGGGGGCAATGAGCAGTTCTTC. This sequence encodes CASSVRGGGGNEQFF.

The rearrangement joins TRBV19 to TRBJ2-1, with 8 nucleotides matching TRBD2. Germline V gene data show CDR1 as LNHDA and CDR2 as SQIVND (reference sequence). The V segment lost 2 bases and the J segment 3 bases; nucleotides outside the gene matches: 3. The CDR3 has 15 residues. CDR3 region: CASSIRGGSYNEQFF. CDR3 nucleotides: TGTGCCAGTAGTATACGGGGGGGAAGCTACAATGAGCAGTTCTTC.

V and J are TRBV10-3 and TRBJ1-2; TRBD1 agrees at 10 bases. This CDR3 is built from 15 residues. CDR1 is ENHRY and CDR2 is SYGVKD in the germline V gene. Trimming at V came to 3 bases and at J to 6 bases, leaving 7 bases not matched to a gene. The CDR3 coding sequence is TGTGCCATCAGTGAAGACAGGGGGCGCTCGGATGGCTACACCTTC. Protein product: CAISEDRGRSDGYTF.

The rearrangement links TRBV19 to TRBJ2-1; 9 bases are a match to TRBD1. CDR3 length: 16 residues. V shed 10 bases and J 9 bases; nucleotides not matched to a gene: 19. Germline-derived CDR1 and CDR2 are LNHDA and SQIVND (reference sequence). CDR3 amino acids: CATSSPRDRELAEQFF. CDR3 nucleotide sequence: TGTGCCACCTCTTCTCCCCGGGACAGGGAGCTTGCTGAGCAGTTCTTC.

The chain employs TRBV27 and TRBJ2-3; the match to TRBD2 covers 13 bases. Germline assignment: CDR1 MNHEY and CDR2 SMNVEV (reference sequence). The CDR3 covers 15 residues. V was clipped by 7 bases and J by 3 bases; unmatched bases: 4. DNA for the CDR3: TGTGCCAGCAAGACGGGACTAGCGGGGACAGATACGCAGTATTTT. This codes for CASKTGLAGTDTQYF.

This clone was picked up one time. The chain carries TRBV6-6 and TRBJ1-5; TRBD1 matches 8 bases. CDR1 is MNHNY, CDR2 SVGAGI, per germline (reference sequence). The V segment lost 2 bases and the J segment 2 bases; nucleotides outside the gene matches: 5. This CDR3 spans 16 amino acids. CDR3 sequence (DNA): TGTGCCAGCAGTTACCCACAGGGGGAGCGCAATCAGCCCCAGCATTTT. It yields the protein CASSYPQGERNQPQHF.

V gene TRBV15 combines with J gene TRBJ1-5; 8 positions agree with TRBD1. V lost 0 bases, J lost 2 bases, and 3 bases stayed unmatched. CDR1 and CDR2 from the germline V gene are LNHNV and YYDKDF (reference sequence). This CDR3 is built from 16 residues. CDR3 sequence (DNA): TGTGCCACCAGCAGAGATCCGGGACAGGGCAATCAGCCCCAGCATTTT. This encodes CATSRDPGQGNQPQHF.

This chain joins TRBV9 and TRBJ2-5; 7 bases line up with TRBD2. The germline V gene has CDR1 SGDLS and CDR2 YYNGEE. This CDR3 spans 16 amino acids. J lost 2 bases, V lost 0 bases, and 7 bases had no gene match. The CDR3 reads CASSVGGSLVQETQYF. The CDR3 nucleotides are TGTGCCAGCAGCGTAGGCGGGAGTTTAGTTCAAGAGACCCAGTACTTC.

This clone is a singleton in its sample. This chain links TRBV25-1 with TRBJ1-1; TRBD1 aligns across 8 bases. Per the germline V gene, CDR1 is MGHDK and CDR2 is SYGVNS. The CDR3 covers 14 residues. The J segment lost 1 base and the V segment lost 4 bases, leaving 2 bases of the junction unmatched. The CDR3: CASSVGTGNTEAFF. DNA of the CDR3: TGTGCCAGCAGTGTCGGGACAGGGAACACTGAAGCTTTCTTT. Drawing the rest from reference TRBV25-1 and TRBJ1-1, the complete variable domain is EADIYQTPRYLVIGTGKKITLECSQTMGHDKMYWYQQDPGMELHLIHYSYGVNSTEKGDLSSESTVSRIRTEHFPLTLESARPSHTSQYLCASSVGTGNTEAFFGQGTRLTVV.

As to this clone: An end of the junction differs from the germline gene, which may be a read error. The chain links TRBV7-9 to TRBJ1-1, with a weak D call TRBD1 (5 bases). The length of the CDR3 is 14 residues. Looked up from germline, CDR1 is SEHNR and CDR2 is FQNEAQ (reference sequence). The CDR3 DNA reads as TGTTCCAGCAGACCGTGGGGGGGAGACACTGAAGCTTTCTTT. Its protein is CSSRPWGGDTEAFF.

The genes are TRBV5-6 and TRBJ2-1, with D unclear. The germline gives CDR1 SGHDT, CDR2 YYEEEE. V lost 3 bases to trimming and J lost 3 bases, with 13 bases between them. There are 15 residues in the CDR3. The CDR3 sequence is CASSYRQQFYNEQFF. The DNA of the CDR3 is TGTGCCAGCAGCTATAGACAACAATTCTACAATGAGCAGTTCTTC.

The chain recombines TRBV7-9 with TRBJ2-3; 9 nucleotides agree with TRBD2. Germline loops: CDR1 SEHNR, CDR2 FQNEAQ (reference sequence). This CDR3 is 16 amino acids long. V dropped 1 base and J dropped 2; count of bases not matched to a gene: 4. As DNA, the CDR3 is TGTGCCAGCAGCTTAGGCGGGACTAGCAACACAGATACGCAGTATTTT. Translation gives CASSLGGTSNTDTQYF. Together with reference TRBV7-9 and TRBJ2-3, the CDR3 gives the full variable domain: DTGVSQNPRHKITKRGQNVTFRCDPISEHNRLYWYRQTLGQGPEFLTYFQNEAQLEKSRLLSDRFSAERPKGSFSTLEIQRTEQGDSAMYLCASSLGGTSNTDTQYFGPGTRLTVL.

V and J are TRBV9 and TRBJ2-2, with D possibly matching TRBD2 (6 bases). V lost 0 bases, J lost 0 bases, and 9 bases lay in between. The CDR3 loop spans 16 amino acids. Looked up from germline, CDR1 is SGDLS and CDR2 is YYNGEE. The CDR3, as DNA: TGTGCCAGCAGCGTAGAGGAGGGAACGAACACCGGGGAGCTGTTTTTT. It specifies CASSVEEGTNTGELFF.

The rearrangement joins TRBV12-5 to TRBJ1-5; D unclear. This CDR3 comprises 13 residues. CDR1 LGHNT and CDR2 FRNRAP come from the germline V gene. The ends were cut back, 3 bases at V and 6 bases at J, with 9 bases in the middle. The CDR3 nucleotides are TGTGCTAGTGGTTTTGGGCACCCTCAGCCCCAGCATTTT. Protein: CASGFGHPQPQHF. Drawing the rest from reference TRBV12-5 and TRBJ1-5, the complete variable domain is DARVTQTPRHKVTEMGQEVTMRCQPILGHNTVFWYRQTMMQGLELLAYFRNRAPLDDSGMPKDRFSAEMPDATLATLKIQPSEPRDSAVYFCASGFGHPQPQHFGDGTRLSIL.

V is TRBV6-5 and J is TRBJ1-6; 7 nucleotides agree with TRBD1. Germline assignment: CDR1 MNHEY and CDR2 SVGAGI. The length of the CDR3 is 15 residues. The V and J ends lost 3 bases and 10 bases, in that order; junction bases with no gene match: 9. The CDR3 DNA reads as TGTGCCAGCAGTTATGGTGCCAGGGGGGACTCACCCCTCCACTTT. This gives the protein CASSYGARGDSPLHF.

The V and J genes are TRBV5-1 and TRBJ2-2; 8 bases are shared with TRBD1. The CDR3 is made up of 16 amino acids. CDR1 and CDR2 from the germline V gene are SGHRS and YFSETQ. Trimming at V came to 4 bases and at J to 0 bases, leaving 5 bases not matched to a gene. The CDR3: CASSLRTGPNTGELFF. In nucleotides, the CDR3 is TGCGCCAGCAGCCTTAGGACAGGGCCGAACACCGGGGAGCTGTTTTTT.

The CDR3 loop is CASSFTPGQGNPYEQYF. CDR3 sequence (DNA): TGTGCCAGCAGTTTCACTCCTGGACAGGGAAATCCCTACGAGCAGTACTTC. V usage is TRBV27 and J usage is TRBJ2-7; 8 bases agree with TRBD1. The CDR3 runs 17 residues. The germline gives CDR1 MNHEY, CDR2 SMNVEV (reference sequence). The V and J ends lost 3 bases and 2 bases, in that order; junction bases with no gene match: 12.

The chain combines TRBV11-2 with TRBJ2-3, with TRBD2 identical over 8 bases. CDR3 length: 15 amino acids. Germline values: CDR1 SGHAT, CDR2 FQNNGV. J was trimmed by 1 base and V by 2 bases; bases with no gene match: 2. CDR3: CASSLSGGGTDTQYF. The CDR3 DNA reads as TGTGCCAGCAGCTTAAGCGGGGGTGGCACAGATACGCAGTATTTT.

The chain links TRBV19 to TRBJ1-2; D gene uncertain. The germline V gene encodes CDR1 LNHDA and CDR2 SQIVND (reference sequence). V dropped 10 bases and J dropped 6 bases, with 18 bases sitting between them. This CDR3 has 13 residues. CDR3 protein: CATRSPLHNGYTF. The CDR3 DNA follows: TGTGCCACCCGATCACCATTACACAATGGCTACACCTTC.

In this sample, this clone turned up a few times. V gene TRBV19 combines with J gene TRBJ1-1; D possibly corresponds to TRBD1 (6 bases). Germline CDR1 LNHDA, CDR2 SQIVND (reference sequence). This CDR3 spans 14 amino acids. Trimming removed 7 bases from V and 6 bases from J, with 18 bases in between. The CDR3 protein is CASNNEGVGSEAFF. CDR3 DNA sequence: TGTGCCAGTAACAATGAGGGGGTAGGGTCTGAAGCTTTCTTT.

The V and J genes are TRBV6-1 and TRBJ1-3; 12 nucleotides agree with TRBD1. The germline CDR1 and CDR2 sequences are MNHNS and SASEGT. CDR3 length: 13 residues. Losses at the gene ends were 11 bases for V and 11 bases for J; bases not matched to a gene: 10. The CDR3 is CAGTPGQGAPIYF. For the CDR3, the DNA is TGTGCCGGGACCCCGGGACAGGGGGCGCCCATATATTTT.

This clone has just a few counts. The chain links TRBV14 to TRBJ1-1; no definite D call. V was pared by 0 bases and J by 2 bases, with 7 bases between. CDR3 length: 14 residues. The V gene's germline CDR1 is SGHDN and CDR2 FVKESK. CDR3: CASSQDEGNTEAFF. In DNA, the CDR3 is TGTGCCAGCAGCCAAGATGAGGGAAACACTGAAGCTTTCTTT. The full variable domain, its missing parts supplied by reference TRBV14 and TRBJ1-1, is EAGVTQFPSHSVIEKGQTVTLRCDPISGHDNLYWYRRVMGKEIKFLLHFVKESKQDESGMPNNRFLAERTGGTYSTLKVQPAELEDSGVYFCASSQDEGNTEAFFGQGTRLTVV.

The V and J genes are TRBV30 and TRBJ2-5, with D unclear. The J call may be wrong; the DNA end is better matched by TRBJ2-7. CDR1 GTSNPN and CDR2 SVGIG come from the germline V gene (reference sequence). This CDR3 spans 11 amino acids. The CDR3 protein is CAWSVSYEQYF. The CDR3 region has the DNA TGTGCCTGGAGTGTAAGCTACGAGCAGTACTTC.

V and J are TRBV6-5 and TRBJ2-5; a weak D match, TRBD1 (5 bases). The CDR3 is 15 amino acids. V dropped 5 bases and J dropped 0 bases, with 13 bases sitting between them. Germline lookup yields CDR1 MNHEY and CDR2 SVGAGI. Here the CDR3 DNA reads TGTGCCAGCAGTCAGCTGACAGCTAACCAAGAGACCCAGTACTTC. This sequence encodes CASSQLTANQETQYF.

The rearrangement joins TRBV5-8 to TRBJ1-1, with a weak D call TRBD1 (6 bases). Trimming removed 4 bases from V and 5 bases from J, with 12 bases in between. This CDR3 is built from 13 residues. CDR1 is SGHTS and CDR2 is YDEGEE in the germline V gene. CDR3 sequence (DNA): TGTGCCAGCAGCCATAACAGGGAAACTGAAGCTTTCTTT. Translating it yields CASSHNRETEAFF.

The rearrangement joins TRBV27 to TRBJ2-7, with D maybe TRBD2 (5 bases). The CDR3 runs 15 residues. CDR1 is MNHEY and CDR2 is SMNVEV in the germline V gene (reference sequence). Trimming removed 2 bases at V and 2 bases at J, with 13 bases between. CDR3 amino acids: CASSLGGAITYEQYF. The CDR3 DNA reads as TGTGCCAGCAGTTTAGGAGGCGCGATAACCTACGAGCAGTACTTC.

V is TRBV6-5 and J is TRBJ2-2; D is unresolved. The CDR3 loop spans 14 amino acids. V dropped 0 bases and J dropped 8 bases, with 10 bases sitting between them. Germline CDR1 MNHEY, CDR2 SVGAGI. CDR3 sequence (DNA): TGTGCCAGCAGTTACTCCCTGAACCGGGGGGAGCTGTTTTTT. It specifies CASSYSLNRGELFF.

J is TRBJ1-2 and V is TRBV2; D gene unclear. Germline V lookup: CDR1 SNHLY, CDR2 FYNNEI. Trimming removed 5 bases from V and 0 bases from J, with 13 bases in between. The CDR3 length is 15 residues. The CDR3 sequence: CASSSTRQTNYGYTF. CDR3 coding DNA: TGTGCCAGCAGTTCGACACGTCAAACTAACTATGGCTACACCTTC.